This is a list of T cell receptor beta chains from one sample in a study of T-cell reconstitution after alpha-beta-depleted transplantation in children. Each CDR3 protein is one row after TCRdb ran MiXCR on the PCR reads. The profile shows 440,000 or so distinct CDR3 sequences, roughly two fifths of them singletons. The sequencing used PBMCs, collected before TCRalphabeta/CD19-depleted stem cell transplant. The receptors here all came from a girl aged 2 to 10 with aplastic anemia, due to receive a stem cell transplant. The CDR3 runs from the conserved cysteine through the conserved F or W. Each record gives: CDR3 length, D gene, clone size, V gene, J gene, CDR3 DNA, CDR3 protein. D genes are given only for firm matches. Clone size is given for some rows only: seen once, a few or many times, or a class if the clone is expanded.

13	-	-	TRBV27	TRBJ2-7	TGTGCCAGCGGCAGTCGGGGGCGTCACGAGCAGTACTTC	CASGSRGRHEQYF
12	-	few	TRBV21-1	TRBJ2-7	TGTGCCAACCAGGGGGTGCCCTACGAGCAGTACTTC	CANQGVPYEQYF
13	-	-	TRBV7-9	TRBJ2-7	TGTGCCAGCAGCTGGGGGGACCCCTACGAGCAGTACTTC	CASSWGDPYEQYF
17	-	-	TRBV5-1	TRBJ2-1	TGCGCCAGCAGCCCGATACAACAGGGCTTCTCCTACAATGAGCAGTTCTTC	CASSPIQQGFSYNEQFF
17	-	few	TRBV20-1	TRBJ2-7	TGCTGTGCTAGGGTACAGGTTAGGGCTAAAAAAGCCTACGAGCAGTACTTC	CCARVQVRAKKAYEQYF
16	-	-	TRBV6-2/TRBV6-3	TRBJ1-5	TGTGCCAGCGCCCCCAGGGCGAGGGGCGGTGGTCAGCCCCAGCATTTT	CASAPRARGGGQPQHF
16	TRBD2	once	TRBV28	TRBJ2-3	TGTGCCAGCAGCCCCTCCTGGGGCGGGAGCGGAGATACGCAGTATTTT	CASSPSWGGSGDTQYF
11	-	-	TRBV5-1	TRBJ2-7	TGCGCCAGCAGCTTGGGGCCATCCCAGTACTTC	CASSLGPSQYF
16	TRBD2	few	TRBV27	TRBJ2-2	TGTGCCAGCAGTCCGGGACTAGCGGTCAACACCGGGGAGCTGTTTTTT	CASSPGLAVNTGELFF
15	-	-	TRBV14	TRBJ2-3	TGTGCCAGCAGCCAGAGAAAGGGGGGAGAGGATACGCAGTATTTT	CASSQRKGGEDTQYF
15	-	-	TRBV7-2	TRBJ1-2	TGTGCCAGCAGCCCTAACGTAAGGGTTGACTATGGCTACACCTTC	CASSPNVRVDYGYTF
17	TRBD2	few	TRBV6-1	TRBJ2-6	TGTGCCAGCAGCAGACTAGCGGGGGGCTCTGGGGCCAACGTCCTGACTTTC	CASSRLAGGSGANVLTF
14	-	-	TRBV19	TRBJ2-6	TGTGCCAGTAGTCAGGGAACTGGGGCCAACGTCCTGACTTTC	CASSQGTGANVLTF
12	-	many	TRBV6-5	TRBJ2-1	TGTGCCAGCAAAAGTACGGTCTATGAGCAGTTCTTC	CASKSTVYEQFF
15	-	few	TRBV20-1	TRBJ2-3	TGCAGTGCTAAAACTAGAAGGGGGGTCACAGATACGCAGTATTTT	CSAKTRRGVTDTQYF
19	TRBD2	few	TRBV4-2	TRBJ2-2	TGTGCCAGCAGCCAAGAAGGGGGTAGCGGGGGGGTGTTCACCGGGGAGCTGTTTTTT	CASSQEGGSGGVFTGELFF
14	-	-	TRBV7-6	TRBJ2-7	TGTGCCAGCAGCCGGGAAGTAGCACACTACGAGCAGTACTTC	CASSREVAHYEQYF
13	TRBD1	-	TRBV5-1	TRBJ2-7	TGCGCCAGCAGGTCGGACAGGGGCTACGAGCAGTACTTC	CASRSDRGYEQYF
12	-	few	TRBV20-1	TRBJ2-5	TGCAGTGCTAGCGTCAGCCAAGAGACCCAGTACTTC	CSASVSQETQYF
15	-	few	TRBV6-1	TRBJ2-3	TGTGCCAGCGCACGTAGACTGGGGGACACAGATACGCAGTATTTT	CASARRLGDTDTQYF
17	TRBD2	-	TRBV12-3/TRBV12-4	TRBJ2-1	TGTGCCAGCAGTCGGACTAGCGGGGGCACCCTTTACAATGAGCAGTTCTTC	CASSRTSGGTLYNEQFF
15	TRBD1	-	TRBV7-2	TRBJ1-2	TGTGCCAGCAGCTTTTCGGGACAGGGGCGTTATGGCTACACCTTC	CASSFSGQGRYGYTF
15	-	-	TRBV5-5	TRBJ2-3	TGTGCCAGCAGCTTGGACAGGGTTGCTTTAGATACGCAGTATTTT	CASSLDRVALDTQYF
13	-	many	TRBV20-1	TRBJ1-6	TGCAGTGCTAGAAGGGGCTTCAATTCACCCCTCCACTTT	CSARRGFNSPLHF
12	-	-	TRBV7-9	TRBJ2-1	TGTGCCAGCAGCCCAGTTTTGTCTGAGCAGTTCTTC	CASSPVLSEQFF
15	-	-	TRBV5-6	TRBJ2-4	TGTGCCAGCAGCCAAGGTCCGGGGGCCACCAGCATTCAGTACTTC	CASSQGPGATSIQYF
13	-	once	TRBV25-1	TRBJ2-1	TGTGCCAGCAGTGAATGGAGAGGCAATGAGCAGTTCTTC	CASSEWRGNEQFF
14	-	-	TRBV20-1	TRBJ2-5	TGCAGTCTATCGGGACTCCGATCAACTGAGACCCAGTACTTC	CSLSGLRSTETQYF
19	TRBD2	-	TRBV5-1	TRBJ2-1	TGCGCCAGCAGTAACCTAGTCCAGGCTAGCGGGAGCCGGGCGGATGAGCAGTTCTTC	CASSNLVQASGSRADEQFF
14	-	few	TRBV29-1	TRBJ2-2	TGCAGCGCCACTATGGGGGGGAACACCGGGGAGCTGTTTTTT	CSATMGGNTGELFF
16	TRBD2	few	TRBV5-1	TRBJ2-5	TGCGCCAGCAGCTGGAGGCCTAGCGGGGGGGCGGAGACCCAGTACTTC	CASSWRPSGGAETQYF
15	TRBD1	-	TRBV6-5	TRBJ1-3	TGTGCCAGCAGTTACTCACAGGGGCGGTTCTCCACCATATATTTT	CASSYSQGRFSTIYF
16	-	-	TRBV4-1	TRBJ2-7	TGCGCCAGCAGCCACGCTATTGGGGACCCCTCCTACGAGCAGTACTTC	CASSHAIGDPSYEQYF
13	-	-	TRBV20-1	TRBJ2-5	TGCAGTGCCCCCGGACGGCTCCAAGAGACCCAGTACTTC	CSAPGRLQETQYF
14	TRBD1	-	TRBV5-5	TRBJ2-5	TGTGCCAGCAGCTTATGGACAGGGGAAGAGACCCAGTACTTC	CASSLWTGEETQYF
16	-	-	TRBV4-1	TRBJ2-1	TGCGCCAGCAGCCAATGGGCCTCGATAGGGGACAATGAGCAGTTCTTC	CASSQWASIGDNEQFF
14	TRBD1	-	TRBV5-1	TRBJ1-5	TGCGCCACTACCCAGACAGGGTTCAATCAGCCCCAGCATTTT	CATTQTGFNQPQHF
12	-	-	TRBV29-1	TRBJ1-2	TGCAGCGTTGATCGTATAGCCGATGGCTACACCTTC	CSVDRIADGYTF
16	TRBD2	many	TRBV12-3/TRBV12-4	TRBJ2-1	TGTGCCAGCAGTTTTCCCCAGCTAGCGGGAGACAATGAGCAGTTCTTC	CASSFPQLAGDNEQFF
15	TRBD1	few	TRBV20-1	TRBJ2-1	TGCAGTGCGAATGACCTCGACAGGGACTACAATGAGCAGTTCTTC	CSANDLDRDYNEQFF
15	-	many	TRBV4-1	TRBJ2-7	TGCGCCAGCAGCCAAGACGGAAGGGTCCCTTACGAGCAGTACTTC	CASSQDGRVPYEQYF
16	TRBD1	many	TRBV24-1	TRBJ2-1	TGTGCCACCAGTCCACTTGACAGGGGGGTACCGAATGAGCAGTTCTTC	CATSPLDRGVPNEQFF
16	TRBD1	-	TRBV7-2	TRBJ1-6	TGTGCCAGCAGCTTAGCGGGACAGGCTGATAATTCACCCCTCCACTTT	CASSLAGQADNSPLHF
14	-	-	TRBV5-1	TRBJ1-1	TGCGCCAGCAGCTTGGCACCCAGGGAGGGTGAAGCTTTCTTT	CASSLAPREGEAFF
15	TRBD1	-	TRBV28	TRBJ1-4	TGTGCCAGCAGTGCATGGACAGGTTTTAATGAAAAACTGTTTTTT	CASSAWTGFNEKLFF
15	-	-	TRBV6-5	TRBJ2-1	TGTGCCAGCAGTTATCGGGGGCCTACTTACAATGAGCAGTTCTTC	CASSYRGPTYNEQFF
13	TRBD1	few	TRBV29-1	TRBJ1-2	TGCAGCGCCCCCCGAGGGACAGATTATGGCTACACCTTC	CSAPRGTDYGYTF
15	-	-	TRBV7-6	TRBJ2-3	TGTGCCAGCAGCTTAGCGGGAGCCCACACAGATACGCAGTATTTT	CASSLAGAHTDTQYF
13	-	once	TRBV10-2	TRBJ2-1	TGCGCCAGCAGTGAGCAAGATATAAATGAGCAGTTCTTC	CASSEQDINEQFF
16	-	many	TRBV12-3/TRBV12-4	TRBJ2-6	TGTGCCAGCAGTTTGGCAATTGACTCTGGGGCCAACGTCCTGACTTTC	CASSLAIDSGANVLTF
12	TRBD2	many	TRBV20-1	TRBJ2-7	TGCAGTGCTCTAGCGGGAGGCGCCGAGCAGTACTTC	CSALAGGAEQYF
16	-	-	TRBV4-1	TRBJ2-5	TGCGCCAGCAGCCAAGTCGAAAGGCGCCACCAAGAGACCCAGTACTTC	CASSQVERRHQETQYF
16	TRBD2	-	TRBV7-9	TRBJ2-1	TGTGCCAGCAGCAGCCCACGGACTAGCGCTTACAATGAGCAGTTCTTC	CASSSPRTSAYNEQFF
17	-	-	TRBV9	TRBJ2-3	TGTGCCAGCAGCGTAGAGGCGGCGGGGTCGATGGCAGATACGCAGTATTTT	CASSVEAAGSMADTQYF
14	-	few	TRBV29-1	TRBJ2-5	TGCAGCGTTGCTGGTAGTGAGGGTGGAGAGACCCAGTACTTC	CSVAGSEGGETQYF
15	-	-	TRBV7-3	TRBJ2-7	TGTGCCAGCAGCCCTCTCGACCGAACAACCTACGAGCAGTACTTC	CASSPLDRTTYEQYF
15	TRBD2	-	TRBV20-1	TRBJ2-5	TGCAGTGCTAGAGATCCACGCGGGAGCCCAGAGTCCCAGTACTTC	CSARDPRGSPESQYF